Presented here are 20 T cell receptor beta chains from one specimen sequenced in a study of blood T cell repertoires in COVID-19. Assay used: immunoSEQ multiplex PCR; TCRdb lists only in-frame clones, some missing. Among a few hundred thousand clones listed, more than 70% were seen once. Input material: peripheral blood. These receptors were collected from a woman in her late teens or twenties with acute or convalescent COVID-19.

This chain joins TRBV29-1 and TRBJ1-3, with D perhaps matching TRBD1 (6 bases). This CDR3 has 14 residues. Trimming removed 4 bases at V and 3 bases at J, with 13 bases between. In germline, CDR1 is SQVTM, CDR2 ANQGSEA. CDR3 sequence reads: CSVAQGTLGNTIYF. The CDR3 region has the DNA TGCAGCGTTGCCCAGGGGACACTTGGAAACACCATATATTTT.

The chain joins TRBV2 to TRBJ1-1, with D hard to call. V lost 5 bases and J lost 2, with 33 bases in between. Germline CDR1 reads SNHLY; CDR2 reads FYNNEI. The CDR3 is 21 residues long. DNA for the CDR3: TGTGCCAGCAGTTACATTTCCTGGATGGCGGGAACCGGGTCGATAAACACTGAAGCTTTCTTT. Amino acids: CASSYISWMAGTGSINTEAFF.

The chain uses TRBV10-2 and TRBJ2-7; 10 nucleotides match TRBD2. CDR3 length equals 15 residues. In germline, CDR1 is WSHSY, CDR2 SAAADI. V trimming: 2 bases; J trimming: 3 bases; junction bases outside the gene matches: 4. The CDR3 sequence: CASSEVSGGVYEQYF. The CDR3 bases are TGCGCCAGCAGTGAGGTGAGCGGGGGGGTCTACGAGCAGTACTTC.

The sample holds a few counts of this clone. This rearrangement joins TRBV7-2 to TRBJ2-1; TRBD1 matches at 8 bases. Looked up from germline, CDR1 is SGHTA and CDR2 is FQGNSA. The CDR3 runs to 15 residues. The ends lost 4 bases at V and 5 bases at J; junction bases unmatched: 7. The CDR3 sequence: CASSSQGALNNEQFF. Written as DNA, the CDR3 is TGTGCCAGCAGCTCGCAGGGGGCGCTTAACAATGAGCAGTTCTTC.

The rearrangement links TRBV10-2 to TRBJ1-5, with TRBD1 matching over 8 bases. Germline loops: CDR1 WSHSY, CDR2 SAAADI. J was trimmed by 3 bases and V by 7 bases; bases with no gene match: 5. The CDR3 has 14 residues. CDR3 residues: CASKPQGANQPQHF. The CDR3 nucleotides read TGCGCCAGCAAACCGCAGGGGGCCAATCAGCCCCAGCATTTT.

On this clone: Relative to the germline gene, one junction end is altered; a read error may explain this. The chain employs TRBV6-1 and TRBJ1-2, with TRBD1 matching over 8 bases. This CDR3 is 14 amino acids long. Germline CDR1 reads MNHNS; CDR2 reads SASEGT. CDR3 in DNA: TGTGCCAGCAGAGAAGACAGGGGAAACTATGGCTACACCTTC. It yields the protein CASREDRGNYGYTF.

V gene TRBV4-2 combines with J gene TRBJ2-7; 8 positions match TRBD2. In germline, CDR1 is LGHNA, CDR2 YNFKEQ. The CDR3 totals 14 residues. V was pared by 1 base and J by 2 bases, with 1 base of the junction left unmatched. The CDR3 is CASSQGSGTYEQYF. CDR3 in DNA: TGTGCCAGCAGCCAAGGTAGCGGGACCTACGAGCAGTACTTC.

The chain carries TRBV7-2 and TRBJ2-5; 9 bases align to TRBD2. The CDR3 spans 16 residues. Germline values: CDR1 SGHTA, CDR2 FQGNSA. The V segment lost 1 base and the J segment 5 bases; nucleotides outside the gene matches: 8. This chain's CDR3 is CASSLGGLAGKETQYF. The CDR3 DNA is TGTGCCAGCAGCTTAGGTGGTCTAGCGGGAAAGGAGACCCAGTACTTC.

The V and J genes are TRBV28 and TRBJ1-4; 7 bases match TRBD1. The junction had 10 bases not matched to a gene; V was cut back by 8 bases and J by 4 bases. The germline V gene encodes CDR1 MDHEN and CDR2 SYDVKM. CDR3 length: 15 amino acids. The CDR3 region is CASGSYRGLNEKLFF. CDR3 nucleotide sequence: TGTGCCAGCGGGAGTTACAGGGGCCTTAATGAAAAACTGTTTTTT.

V usage is TRBV28 and J usage is TRBJ2-3; TRBD2 matches 14 bases. The V gene's germline CDR1 is MDHEN and CDR2 SYDVKM. The V gene end was trimmed by 7 bases and the J gene end by 1 base; junction bases not matched to a gene: 10. CDR3 size: 18 residues. In nucleotides, the CDR3 is TGTGCCAGCACCCAACCCCGACTAGCGGGAGGGGGCACAGATACGCAGTATTTT. Translating it yields CASTQPRLAGGGTDTQYF.

This chain joins TRBV4-2 and TRBJ2-3, with 8 nucleotides matching TRBD2. CDR3 length: 15 amino acids. Germline V CDR1 and CDR2: LGHNA, YNFKEQ. J lost 5 bases, V lost 8 bases, and 12 bases had no gene match. CDR3 bases: TGTGCCAGCTCTCCCGGGGGGGGAGCGGTAGATACGCAGTATTTT. Encoded protein: CASSPGGGAVDTQYF.

This sequence joins TRBV18 and TRBJ2-3; 10 bases match TRBD2. The germline gives CDR1 KGHSH, CDR2 LQKENI. The CDR3 sequence is 18 residues long. V was clipped by 1 base and J by 6 bases; unmatched bases: 13. Written as DNA, the CDR3 is TGTGCCAGCTCACCACTCCCCCCACCGGGACTAGCGATGGATACGCAGTATTTT. Amino acids: CASSPLPPPGLAMDTQYF.

This chain connects TRBV20-1 to TRBJ1-1; D not resolved. Germline V gives CDR1 DFQATT, CDR2 SNEGSKA (reference sequence). This CDR3 spans 11 amino acids. The V gene lost 4 bases and the J gene lost 1 base, with 4 bases spanning the gap. CDR3 amino acids: CSAISNTEAFF. DNA for the CDR3: TGCAGTGCTATATCGAACACTGAAGCTTTCTTT.

The rearrangement links TRBV28 to TRBJ2-7; maybe TRBD1 (6 bases). This CDR3 spans 14 amino acids. Germline lookup yields CDR1 MDHEN and CDR2 SYDVKM. V was trimmed by 2 bases and J by 0 bases, leaving 8 bases between them. The CDR3 loop is CASSLRDNSYEQYF. In DNA, the CDR3 is TGTGCCAGCAGTTTACGGGACAACTCCTACGAGCAGTACTTC.

A single count supports this clone. CDR3 in amino acids: CASGYPSYNEQFF. CDR3 DNA: TGTGCCAGCGGTTACCCTAGCTACAATGAGCAGTTCTTC. The J gene is TRBJ2-1, the V gene TRBV27; D remains ambiguous. CDR3 length: 13 residues. Germline loops: CDR1 MNHEY, CDR2 SMNVEV (reference sequence). Trimming shortened V by 8 bases and J by 3 bases, and 11 bases separated the two germline ends.

The genes are TRBV27 and TRBJ2-7, with 8 bases lining up with TRBD1. The CDR3 totals 19 residues. V trimming: 7 bases; J trimming: 1 base; junction bases outside the gene matches: 21. CDR1 is MNHEY, CDR2 SMNVEV, per germline (reference sequence). The CDR3 coding sequence is TGTGCCAGCAAGAAAGAGGGACAGGAATATACCGAGAGGTCCTACGAGCAGTACTTC. Protein product: CASKKEGQEYTERSYEQYF.

The V gene is TRBV28, the J gene TRBJ2-7; 10 bases match TRBD2. The CDR3 covers 15 residues. Losses at the gene ends were 5 bases for V and 2 bases for J; bases not matched to a gene: 6. From germline, CDR1 is MDHEN and CDR2 SYDVKM. The CDR3 DNA reads TGTGCCAGCAGTGTAGCGGGAGGTCAGGCCTACGAGCAGTACTTC. As protein: CASSVAGGQAYEQYF.

J is TRBJ2-1 and V is TRBV18; tentative D call: TRBD2 (5 bases). V was clipped by 1 base and J by 6 bases, with 13 bases between them. The germline V gene encodes CDR1 KGHSH and CDR2 LQKENI. CDR3 size: 15 residues. CDR3 nucleotide sequence: TGTGCCAGCTCACCACACCGGGGTCCAGTCAATGAGCAGTTCTTC. Protein product: CASSPHRGPVNEQFF.

This chain uses TRBV27 with TRBJ1-3; no reliable D call. Per germline, CDR1 MNHEY and CDR2 SMNVEV (reference sequence). V lost 5 bases, J lost 4 bases, and 24 bases lay in between. This CDR3 has 18 amino acids. Here the CDR3 reads CASSPAPTKGLGGNTIYF. CDR3 DNA: TGTGCCAGCAGTCCGGCACCCACCAAAGGCCTAGGAGGAAACACCATATATTTT.

The chain uses TRBV27 and TRBJ1-4, with 8 nucleotides matching TRBD1. V lost 4 bases, J lost 3 bases, and 13 bases stayed unmatched. CDR3 length equals 18 residues. Germline V CDR1 and CDR2: MNHEY, SMNVEV (reference sequence). The chain's CDR3 is CASSSQSDRAGPNEKLFF. Here the CDR3 DNA reads TGTGCCAGCAGTTCCCAATCGGACAGGGCAGGTCCTAATGAAAAACTGTTTTTT.